The next 9 T cell receptor beta chains were all read from a single sample in a study of cytomegalovirus exposure and HLA in healthy donors. TCRdb keeps only in-frame clones here, not all; method: immunoSEQ multiplex PCR. The sample has over 110,000 clones, around 90% seen once. Sequencing input: PBMCs. These receptors all come from a man younger than 30 in good health and CMV-seropositive.

The chain couples TRBV19 to TRBJ2-6; 7 bases line up with TRBD1. The CDR3 extends over 15 amino acids. The V gene's germline CDR1 is LNHDA and CDR2 SQIVND (reference sequence). After removal of 6 bases from V and 1 base from J, the junction contained 3 bases not matched to a gene. The CDR3 nucleotides are TGTGCCAGTAGACCGACAGGGTCTGGGGCCAACGTCCTGACTTTC. Its translation: CASRPTGSGANVLTF.

This sequence joins TRBV7-8 and TRBJ2-2, with D uncertain. This CDR3 is 16 amino acids long. The germline V and J ends were trimmed by 1 base and 3 bases, with 12 bases remaining between them. Germline V lookup: CDR1 SGHVS, CDR2 FQNEAQ. CDR3: CASSLEHRTDTGELFF. CDR3 coding DNA: TGTGCCAGCAGCTTAGAGCACAGAACTGACACCGGGGAGCTGTTTTTT.

This clone was seen only once. The genes are TRBV19 and TRBJ2-1; TRBD2 aligns across 8 bases. Germline assignment: CDR1 LNHDA and CDR2 SQIVND (reference sequence). This CDR3 has 18 amino acids. The J segment lost 3 bases and the V segment lost 5 bases, leaving 15 bases of the junction unmatched. CDR3 sequence (DNA): TGTGCCAGTAGTGCCCCGAGAGGAGTAGCGGGAAGCTACAATGAGCAGTTCTTC. Protein: CASSAPRGVAGSYNEQFF. Together with reference TRBV19 and TRBJ2-1, the CDR3 gives the full variable domain: DGGITQSPKYLFRKEGQNVTLSCEQNLNHDAMYWYRQDPGQGLRLIYYSQIVNDFQKGDIAEGYSVSREKKESFPLTVTSAQKNPTAFYLCASSAPRGVAGSYNEQFFGPGTRLTVL.

The J gene is TRBJ2-7, the V gene TRBV6-5, with 10 bases matching TRBD2. The CDR3 length is 15 residues. V shed 5 bases and J 2 bases; nucleotides not matched to a gene: 6. Germline CDR1 MNHEY, CDR2 SVGAGI. CDR3 amino acids: CASSPRLAGTYEQYF. CDR3 coding DNA: TGTGCCAGCAGTCCCAGACTAGCGGGTACCTACGAGCAGTACTTC.

In its sample, this clone ranks as large. The rearrangement uses TRBV6-5 and TRBJ1-1, with D possibly being TRBD1 (6 bases). The CDR3 has 15 residues. The ends were cut back, 4 bases at V and 1 base at J, with 13 bases in the middle. Germline CDR1 and CDR2: MNHEY and SVGAGI. As DNA, the CDR3 is TGTGCCAGCAGTTCGGGACAACCCGAGAACACTGAAGCTTTCTTT. This codes for CASSSGQPENTEAFF.

This clone was found once. The J gene is TRBJ2-3, the V gene TRBV19, with D possibly TRBD1 on 6 matching bases. V lost 9 bases and J lost 0, with 16 bases in between. This CDR3 has 15 amino acids. Germline CDR1 LNHDA, CDR2 SQIVND (reference sequence). The CDR3 sequence is CASAQGPTSTDTQYF. In DNA form, the CDR3 reads TGTGCCAGCGCCCAGGGGCCGACTAGCACAGATACGCAGTATTTT.

This clone showed up just once. The J gene is TRBJ1-5, the V gene TRBV29-1; 7 nucleotides agree with TRBD1. This CDR3 is 14 amino acids long. J gave up 5 bases and V 7 bases, and 11 bases lay outside the gene matches. CDR1 SQVTM and CDR2 ANQGSEA come from the germline V gene. For the CDR3, the DNA is TGCAGCGCAACGATCGGACAGGAGGATCAGCCCCAGCATTTT. Its protein product is CSATIGQEDQPQHF. Combining the CDR3 with reference TRBV29-1 and TRBJ1-5 gives the whole variable domain SAVISQKPSRDICQRGTSLTIQCQVDSQVTMMFWYRQQPGQSLTLIATANQGSEATYESGFVIDKFPISRPNLTFSTLTVSNMSPEDSSIYLCSATIGQEDQPQHFGDGTRLSIL.

The chain couples TRBV9 to TRBJ1-2; D is possibly TRBD1 (6 bases). Between the trimmed V and J ends, which lost 2 bases and 5 bases, there was a span of 13 bases. Looked up from germline, CDR1 is SGDLS and CDR2 is YYNGEE. This CDR3 is built from 14 residues. CDR3 sequence: CASSVGTTPYGYTF. CDR3 DNA sequence: TGTGCCAGCAGCGTTGGGACAACTCCTTATGGCTACACCTTC.

The chain employs TRBV27 and TRBJ2-7; 8 bases agree with TRBD2. V was clipped by 6 bases and J by 1 base; unmatched bases: 5. CDR1 MNHEY and CDR2 SMNVEV come from the germline V gene (reference sequence). This CDR3 comprises 14 residues. The CDR3 loop reads CASSLRGGSYEQYF. CDR3 in DNA: TGTGCCAGCAGCCTCCGGGGGGGATCCTACGAGCAGTACTTC.